This is a list of T cell receptor beta chains from one sample in a study of CXCR3-negative and CXCR3-positive naive CD8 T cells. TCRdb re-called the 5' RACE reads and shows each CDR3 protein once, DNA omitted. The table for this sample gives about 120,000 distinct CDR3 sequences. Source material: naive CXCR3+ CD8+ T cells from blood. These receptors originate from a human donor in good health. Some clones in this sample may be carry-over from other donors' samples. Both conserved end residues are part of each CDR3.

j_gene | v_gene | len | CDR3aa
TRBJ2-1 | TRBV29-1 | 16 | CSVEDPVRGLGNEQFF
TRBJ2-1 | TRBV7-9 | 15 | CASSLISAPGDEQFF
TRBJ2-1 | TRBV5-1 | 15 | CASSATGVGDNEQFF
TRBJ2-5 | TRBV5-1 | 14 | CASSLAMDKETQYF
TRBJ2-3 | TRBV29-1 | 17 | CSVEGDGQGTSTDTQYF
TRBJ2-3 | TRBV7-6 | 17 | CASSLGPPSGGSDTQYF
TRBJ1-3 | TRBV7-2 | 15 | CASSLEGGGGNTIYF
TRBJ2-2 | TRBV11-3 | 15 | CASTTYTGGTGELFF
TRBJ2-1 | TRBV6-5 | 14 | CASTASGDYNEQFF
TRBJ2-1 | TRBV28 | 14 | CASSFPGQLNEQFF
TRBJ2-1 | TRBV29-1 | 15 | CSVEAQGASYNEQFF
TRBJ2-1 | TRBV13 | 12 | CASSLGGKVTLF
TRBJ1-1 | TRBV6-6 | 13 | CASRPGVGTEAFF
TRBJ2-7 | TRBV29-1 | 13 | CSAEGGTLDEQYF
TRBJ2-7 | TRBV10-3 | 13 | CAISEIQGSEQYF
TRBJ2-3 | TRBV6-6 | 11 | CASGLSDTQYF
TRBJ2-3 | TRBV7-9 | 15 | CASSLVGQGPDTQYF
TRBJ2-7 | TRBV7-2 | 15 | CASSLDLGTAYEQYF
TRBJ2-7 | TRBV11-3 | 14 | CASSPQGQGYEQYF
TRBJ2-7 | TRBV28 | 14 | CASSLSDRPYEQYF
TRBJ2-4 | TRBV12-3/TRBV12-4 | 13 | CASRGTTQNIQYF
TRBJ2-7 | TRBV7-9 | 15 | CASSLSGTGRYEQYF
TRBJ2-5 | TRBV3-2 | 17 | CASSQDNVRLGGETQYF
TRBJ2-1 | TRBV7-2 | 12 | CASSLVGDEQFF
TRBJ2-1 | TRBV7-2 | 14 | CASSLGTSGHEQFF
TRBJ2-1 | TRBV28 | 15 | CASWGGQDLYNEQFF
TRBJ2-7 | TRBV5-1 | 14 | CASSRVGQIYEQYF
TRBJ2-7 | TRBV7-9 | 12 | CASSPGTYEQYF
TRBJ1-5 | TRBV4-1 | 14 | CASSQTTGNQPQHF
TRBJ2-4 | TRBV5-1 | 14 | CASSYGGAQNIQYF
TRBJ2-1 | TRBV6-4 | 13 | CASSETGGGEQFF
TRBJ1-4 | TRBV4-1 | 15 | CASSQDGQGNEKLFF
TRBJ1-2 | TRBV20-1 | 14 | CSASLKTGLDGYTF
TRBJ1-4 | TRBV7-2 | 18 | CASSLVGRAALEDEKLFF
TRBJ2-7 | TRBV7-3 | 15 | CASSLNAEGWNEQYF
TRBJ2-5 | TRBV15 | 16 | CATSRGEGRNQETQYF
TRBJ2-7 | TRBV7-9 | 12 | CASSFTEGEQYF
TRBJ2-2 | TRBV4-3 | 17 | CASSQDPPAVNTGELFF
TRBJ1-3 | TRBV29-1 | 16 | CSVEDPLAGSGNTIYF
TRBJ2-1 | TRBV28 | 17 | CASSLPREAGALNEQFF
TRBJ2-7 | TRBV15 | 15 | CATCFDGQAPYEQYF
TRBJ1-2 | TRBV14 | 13 | CASSHTGTYGYTF
TRBJ1-6 | TRBV28 | 18 | CASSLGSQGPVFNSPLHF
TRBJ2-3 | TRBV6-5 | 15 | CASRDEAFGVDTQYF
TRBJ2-1 | TRBV13 | 12 | CASSLWLGEQFF
TRBJ2-7 | TRBV9 | 14 | CASSVGQNPHEQYF
TRBJ1-1 | TRBV29-1 | 14 | CSVETDRGNTEAFF
TRBJ2-1 | TRBV29-1 | 15 | CSVGEDTRPYNEQFF
TRBJ2-1 | TRBV15 | 14 | CATSQQGRGYEQFF
TRBJ2-5 | TRBV4-1 | 16 | CASSRGTSGPWETQYF
TRBJ1-5 | TRBV7-9 | 14 | CASSGGMGNQPQHF
TRBJ2-7 | TRBV5-6 | 16 | CASSPLQGFYSYEQYF
TRBJ2-7 | TRBV4-2 | 16 | CASSQGIAGGPEEQYF
TRBJ1-5 | TRBV19 | 16 | CASLINGGSSNQPQHF
TRBJ1-2 | TRBV7-2 | 14 | CASSFALGYRGYTF
TRBJ2-3 | TRBV30 | 11 | CAWSQTGPPNF
TRBJ2-7 | TRBV3-1 | 12 | CASSWMGYEQYF
TRBJ1-4 | TRBV7-8 | 20 | CASSLRGLPGQGATNEKLFF